This T cell receptor (beta chain) was profiled in a study of cytomegalovirus exposure and HLA in healthy donors. At the level of the study: In a later analysis, the roughly 120 validation repertoires were reported to have used the same platform as the roughly 700 first-cohort repertoires.

This table comes from immunoSEQ multiplex PCR, and its TCRdb copy is limited to in-frame clones, with some not included. The data show 120,000 or so clones, with roughly nine tenths seen just once and 2% held by the top ten. Per germline, CDR1 SEHNR and CDR2 FQNEAQ (reference sequence). The CDR3 runs to 17 residues. V was pared by 5 bases and J by 4 bases, with 8 bases of the junction left unmatched. Study results and caveats: Cytomegalovirus-associated TCR beta chains were listed, numbering 164.

Turning to this clone: What it binds is not known.

The donors belonged to the roughly 110-subject validation cohort, separate from the 666-subject first cohort. The genes are TRBV7-9 and TRBJ2-3; 14 bases are a match to TRBD2. Sequenced: PBMCs. The clonotype comes from a woman aged 18-30 years in good health and CMV-seronegative. CDR3 amino acids: CASSAWGLAGESDTQYF. The CDR3, as DNA: TGTGCCAGCAGCGCCTGGGGACTAGCGGGAGAGTCAGATACGCAGTATTTT.